This TCR beta chain was observed in a study of identical twins (dated by TCRdb to the mid-2010s). About the study as a whole: To test whether fetal clonotypes persist, this study deep-sequenced TCR alpha and beta repertoires from monozygotic twins, from unrelated adults of various ages, and from cord blood. To rule out contamination, the twin experiments were replicated at different times with different library preparation protocols.

The CDR1 and CDR2 encoded by the germline V gene (reference sequence) are SEHNR and FQNEAQ. The V end loses 8 bases and the J end loses 0 bases, and a stretch of 15 bases separates them. The CDR3 measures 15 amino acids from cysteine to phenylalanine. Just the 45-base CDR3 DNA is kept, in frame starting at base 1. This clonotype appeared a few times. No antigen is known for it. The input lacks base qualities; no much larger clone sits a single base away. Findings and caveats that apply to the study as a whole: The excess sharing between twins in beta out-of-frame sequences was weaker because fewer shared sequences reduced the signal-to-noise ratio. Recombination models systematically underestimated out-of-frame TCR alpha sharing in monozygotic twins but agreed with sharing between unrelated individuals. Compared with coincidental sharing between unrelated individuals, out-of-frame TCR alpha sequences shared between twins showed an excess of sequences with low generation probability. Fewer insertions were carried by abundant cord blood beta clonotypes; a weaker similar trend was observed in young adult naive repertoires, while no such trend was observed in memory repertoires. Invariant T cells such as MAIT and iNKT could partly confound zero-insertion analyses, although diverse VJ usage argued against such confounding for most clonotypes. Because the same donors could not be followed over many years, conclusions were based on cross-sectional statistical analysis.

Only healthy Caucasian donors were included. The twin cohort comprised three pairs of female monozygotic twins, all aged about 18 to 30 years. Using Miltenyi CD45RO+ enrichment and human naive T-cell isolation kits, memory (CD45RO+) and naive T cells were isolated from PBMC. The receptor library was made with 5' RACE. The run used an Illumina HiSeq 2000. Template switching added a universal primer binding site, and the final cDNA carried a unique molecular identifier that allowed TCR cDNA molecules to be counted accurately. First-strand cDNA for TCR alpha and beta chains was synthesized from specific primers in the conserved constant-segment region. Each cDNA library was double barcoded, with a SMART-Mk sample barcode plus Illumina barcodes, to control for contamination. Two successive PCR steps introduced TruSeq adapter sequences along with Illumina sample barcodes. TCR alpha and beta cDNA libraries were sequenced on the Illumina HiSeq platform with custom primers. The authors' analysis ran thus. MiGEC was used to process raw reads and extract unique molecular identifiers, and MiXCR was used to find CDR3 positions. For each individual, recombination models were inferred using an EM algorithm with the repgenHMM and IGoR tools. Shared clonotypes were analyzed with the tcR package in R, and sharing was normalized by the product of cloneset sizes. Out-of-frame nonproductive sequences were analyzed to study raw recombination free of thymic and clonal selection effects. TCRdb handled the public reads itself, with Q25 trimming in fastp and clone calling in MiXCR, and kept productive beta chains. Each entry merges the rows of one CDR3 protein and shows their most common DNA and genes. TCRdb, not the original authors, processed these V and J calls. This sample has hundreds of thousands of distinct CDR3 sequences in its table, and under 10% of those were observed once. The ten largest make up more than 1.5% of the sample.

These data are also associated with another study on yellow fever vaccine responses in identical twins. The second study reports: The T cell response to vaccination in identical twins was reported by the authors to appear partly convergent and partly personalized. The study precisely tracked vaccine-responding T cell clones in identical twins.

Here the chain combines TRBV7-9 and TRBJ2-3; the D region possibly corresponds to TRBD2 (5 bases align). The sequenced sample was memory (CD45RO+) T cells sorted from blood. This specimen's cell subset or site label, interpreted: CD45RO+ enriched T cells. This clonotype originated in a woman between 18 and 29 years old in good health. The CDR3 reads as follows: CASGGLYPSTDTQYF. At the DNA level, the sequence is TGTGCCAGCGGAGGACTGTACCCTAGCACAGATACGCAGTATTTT.